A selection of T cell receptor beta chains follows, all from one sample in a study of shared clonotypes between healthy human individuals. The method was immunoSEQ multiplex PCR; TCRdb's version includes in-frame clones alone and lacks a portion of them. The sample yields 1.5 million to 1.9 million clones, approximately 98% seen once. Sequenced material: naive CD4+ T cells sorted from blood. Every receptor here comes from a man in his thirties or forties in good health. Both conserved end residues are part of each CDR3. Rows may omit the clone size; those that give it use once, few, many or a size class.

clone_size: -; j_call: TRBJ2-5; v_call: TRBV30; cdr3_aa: CAWTNGGTETQYF
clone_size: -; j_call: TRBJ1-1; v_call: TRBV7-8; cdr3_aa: CAVGALMNTEAFF
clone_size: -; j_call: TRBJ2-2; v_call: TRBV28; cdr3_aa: CASSSFWGDRRYTNTGELFF
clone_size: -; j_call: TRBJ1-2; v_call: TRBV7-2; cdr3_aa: CASSFHYTGGASGYTF
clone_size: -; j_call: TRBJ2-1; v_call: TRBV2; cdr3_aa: CASRGPGNNEQFF
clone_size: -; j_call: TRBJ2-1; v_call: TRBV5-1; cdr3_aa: CASILAPAYNEQFF
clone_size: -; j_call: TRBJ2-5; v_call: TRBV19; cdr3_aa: CASSIGGQGETQYF
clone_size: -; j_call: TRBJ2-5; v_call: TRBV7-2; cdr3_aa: CASSLVGETQYF
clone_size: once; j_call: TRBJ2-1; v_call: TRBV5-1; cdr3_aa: CASSLPRGLASMSSYNEQFF
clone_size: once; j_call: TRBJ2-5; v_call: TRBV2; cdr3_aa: CASMAAWSDTQYF
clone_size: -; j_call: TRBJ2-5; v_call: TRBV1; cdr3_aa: CTSSPLQTSGRETQYF
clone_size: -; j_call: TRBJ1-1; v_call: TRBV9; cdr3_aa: CASSVELGTGSTEAFF
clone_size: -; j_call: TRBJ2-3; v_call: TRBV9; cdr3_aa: CASSVAASGSTDTQYF
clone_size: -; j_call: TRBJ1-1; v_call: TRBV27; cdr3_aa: CASSFTGGTEAFF
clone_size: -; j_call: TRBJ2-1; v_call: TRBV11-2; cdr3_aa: CASSYTAGARTYNEQFF
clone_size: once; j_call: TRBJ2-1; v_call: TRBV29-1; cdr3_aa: CSAGTGGYNEQFF
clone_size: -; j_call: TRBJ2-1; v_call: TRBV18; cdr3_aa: CASSPLQSSSYNEQFF
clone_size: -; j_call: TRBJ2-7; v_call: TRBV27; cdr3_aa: CASSSPGTSVLSYEQYF
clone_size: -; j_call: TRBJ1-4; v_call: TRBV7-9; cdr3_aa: CASSLGYINEKLFF
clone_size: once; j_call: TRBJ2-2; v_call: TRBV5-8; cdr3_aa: CASSPRVTGSGELFF
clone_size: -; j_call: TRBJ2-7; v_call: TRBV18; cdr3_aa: CASSPATQGYEQYF
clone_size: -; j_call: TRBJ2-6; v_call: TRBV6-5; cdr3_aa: CASRSSGANVLTF